The clone carrying this T cell receptor (beta chain) was picked up one time. Its antigen is still unknown. The record originates from a study of T cell repertoires and HLA-DP antigens. V was clipped by 4 bases and J by 1 base, with 17 bases between them. The CDR3 is 17 residues long. Germline V gene data show CDR1 as LNHDA and CDR2 as SQIVND (reference sequence). Method: immunoSEQ multiplex PCR; TCRdb's copy keeps in-frame clones and lacks some. The data contain some 89,000 clones, more than 75% of them seen just once; the ten biggest clones take up 1.5% to 2%. The TCR comes from a man aged 45-65 years in good health and CMV-seronegative. Source material: CD4+ T cells from PBMCs. The genes are TRBV19 and TRBJ1-5; possible D gene TRBD1, 6 bases. The CDR3, as DNA: TGTGCCAGTAGTACCCCGCGTCGGGGGGGCAGCAATCAGCCCCAGCATTTT. It is translated as CASSTPRRGGSNQPQHF.